One T cell receptor beta chain is described in this entry. The repertoire was sequenced with immunoSEQ multiplex PCR; TCRdb's copy has only in-frame clones and lacks some. The sample has roughly 380,000 clones; 89% are singletons. J gave up 4 bases and V 6 bases, and 8 bases lay outside the gene matches. The CDR3 sequence is 15 residues long. Germline CDR1 reads MRHNA; CDR2 reads SNTAGT. This sample is part of a study of blood T cell repertoires in COVID-19. The chain has TRBV6-4 and TRBJ2-1; 8 positions agree with TRBD2. The sequenced material came from peripheral blood. This receptor was taken from a woman between 40 and 55 years old with COVID-19, enrolled during active disease. The CDR3 DNA follows: TGTGCCAGCAGCCCTAGCGGGCCTTCTTACAATGAGCAGTTCTTC. Translated: CASSPSGPSYNEQFF.